These 32 T cell receptor beta chains came from one sample sequenced in a study of CD8 T cells in ankylosing spondylitis (dated by TCRdb to the late 2010s). Receptor amplification or capture employed 5' RACE. TCRdb names Illumina HiSeq 2500 as the instrument used. Using fastp trimming at Q25 and MiXCR clonotype assembly, TCRdb reanalyzed the public sequencing data and kept in-frame beta chains. Each CDR3 protein appears once, grouped with its most common genes and DNA. The sample table records about 250,000 distinct CDR3 sequences; about a sixth of these occur just once. The ten largest make up around 30% of the sample. Sequenced input: blood, either unsorted or a sorted T cell fraction (not recorded which). The receptor set was obtained from a male donor with ankylosing spondylitis or in good health (not recorded which).

The chain is built from TRBV27 and TRBJ2-1; 7 bases line up with TRBD2. Per germline, CDR1 MNHEY and CDR2 SMNVEV (reference sequence). The CDR3 consists of 14 residues. V was clipped by 7 bases and J by 0 bases; unmatched bases: 3. Here the CDR3 DNA reads TGTGCCAGCACTCGGACTAGCTCCTACAATGAGCAGTTCTTC. Translation: CASTRTSSYNEQFF.

In this sample, this clonotype turned up many times. V is TRBV27 and J is TRBJ1-4, with 7 positions matching TRBD1. Germline CDR1 and CDR2: MNHEY and SMNVEV (reference sequence). The CDR3 is made up of 15 amino acids. Germline trimming cut 5 bases from V and 7 bases from J; bases unmatched to any gene: 10. CDR3 amino acids: CASSPYDRASEKLFF. In nucleotides, the CDR3 is TGTGCCAGCAGTCCCTACGACAGGGCCTCTGAAAAACTGTTTTTT.

The chain combines TRBV12-3 or TRBV12-4 with TRBJ1-5, with a weak D call TRBD1 (6 bases). V was pared by 5 bases and J by 6 bases, with 11 bases between. The CDR3 covers 13 residues. DNA of the CDR3: TGTGCCAGCAGTGAGGGGGGGGGTCAGCCCCAGCATTTT. Its translation: CASSEGGGQPQHF.

V gene TRBV9 combines with J gene TRBJ2-5, with TRBD2 identical over 9 bases. CDR3 length: 14 amino acids. J lost 2 bases, V lost 4 bases, and 3 bases had no gene match. Germline CDR1 reads SGDLS; CDR2 reads YYNGEE. CDR3 nucleotide sequence: TGTGCCAGCAGCCCAGCGGGAGGACAAGAGACCCAGTACTTC. Protein: CASSPAGGQETQYF.

This clonotype occurred many times. The chain has TRBV7-8 and TRBJ1-1, with D perhaps TRBD1 (5 bases). The V end lost 0 bases, the J end lost 5 bases, and 10 bases lay between the germline ends. This CDR3 is built from 14 residues. CDR1 and CDR2 (germline): SGHVS, FQNEAQ. The CDR3 DNA sequence: TGTGCCAGCAGCTTAGCGGGGGGATGGACTGAAGCTTTCTTT. Protein sequence: CASSLAGGWTEAFF.

The CDR3 loop reads CASSIWTSGAYNEQFF. The CDR3 nucleotides read TGTGCCAGCAGCATATGGACTAGCGGTGCCTACAATGAGCAGTTCTTC. The chain combines TRBV9 with TRBJ2-1, with TRBD2 identical over 10 bases. This CDR3 contains 16 residues. Germline-derived CDR1 and CDR2 are SGDLS and YYNGEE. With 4 bases clipped from V and 2 bases from J, the junction kept 6 bases outside the gene matches.

In the case of this clonotype: Given the absence of the conserved phenylalanine or tryptophan at the CDR3 end, a read error is likely. The CDR3 here is CSARDLVRGRVEQFC. The CDR3 region has the DNA TGCAGTGCTAGAGATCTAGTCAGGGGGCGGGTTGAGCAGTTCTGC. This chain uses TRBV20-1 with TRBJ2-1; 8 bases agree with TRBD1. This CDR3 has 15 residues. V lost 0 bases and J lost 9; bases outside the gene matches: 10. Germline V gene sequence: CDR1 DFQATT, CDR2 SNEGSKA (reference sequence).

This sequence joins TRBV29-1 and TRBJ2-1; D might be TRBD1 (6 bases). The CDR3 length is 13 residues. With 7 bases removed from V and 3 bases from J, the gap between germline ends came to 13 bases. Germline CDR1 SQVTM, CDR2 ANQGSEA. The CDR3 DNA follows: TGCAGCGCATCCGGGACAAACTACAATGAGCAGTTCTTC. Residues: CSASGTNYNEQFF.

The V gene is TRBV7-9, the J gene TRBJ2-3, with 10 bases lining up with TRBD2. This CDR3 spans 14 amino acids. CDR1 SEHNR and CDR2 FQNEAQ come from the germline V gene (reference sequence). V shed 3 bases and J 5 bases; nucleotides not matched to a gene: 2. CDR3 sequence (DNA): TGTGCCAGCAGCTTGGCTAGCGGGAGAGATACGCAGTATTTT. Translation gives CASSLASGRDTQYF.

Ten or more counts support this clonotype. The rearrangement links TRBV4-3 to TRBJ2-5, with D tentatively TRBD1 or TRBD2 (5 bases each). V lost 0 bases and J lost 1, with 12 bases in between. CDR3 length: 16 residues. Germline CDR1 and CDR2: LGHNA and YSLEER. CDR3: CASSQDRGGVQETQYF. The CDR3, as DNA: TGCGCCAGCAGCCAAGATCGTGGGGGAGTCCAAGAGACCCAGTACTTC.

J is TRBJ1-1 and V is TRBV4-3; no clear D. This CDR3 spans 16 amino acids. From germline, CDR1 is LGHNA and CDR2 YSLEER. The ends were cut back, 0 bases at V and 4 bases at J, with 15 bases in the middle. CDR3 sequence (DNA): TGCGCCAGCAGCCAAGATTTGGTCGGGGATGCCACTGAAGCTTTCTTT. It specifies CASSQDLVGDATEAFF.

In its sample, this clonotype was seen a few times. The gene calls are TRBV29-1 and TRBJ2-5, with D perhaps given as TRBD1 or TRBD2 (5 bases each). CDR3 length: 14 amino acids. V lost 0 bases and J 1 base, leaving 9 bases between the germline ends. Looked up from germline, CDR1 is SQVTM and CDR2 is ANQGSEA. In DNA, the CDR3 is TGCAGCGTTGAAGATTCCGGGGCCCAAGAGACCCAGTACTTC. As protein: CSVEDSGAQETQYF.

The rearrangement links TRBV5-1 to TRBJ2-7, with D perhaps matching TRBD1 or TRBD2 (5 bases each). The germline V gene encodes CDR1 SGHRS and CDR2 YFSETQ. V was pared by 2 bases and J by 5 bases, with 14 bases between. The CDR3 sequence is 14 residues long. The CDR3 sequence: CASSFWQGANEQYF. CDR3 bases: TGCGCCAGCAGCTTTTGGCAGGGAGCAAACGAGCAGTACTTC.

This clonotype was picked up a small number of times. The chain uses TRBV9 and TRBJ2-2, with D unresolved. Trimming removed 0 bases at V and 6 bases at J, with 3 bases between. Germline loops: CDR1 SGDLS, CDR2 YYNGEE. CDR3 length equals 12 residues. CDR3 in amino acids: CASSVDPGELFF. DNA of the CDR3: TGTGCCAGCAGCGTAGATCCCGGGGAGCTGTTTTTT.

DNA of the CDR3: TGCGCCAGCAGCTCCCGACAGGAAGACTATGGAGGCTACACCTTC. This sequence encodes CASSSRQEDYGGYTF. The chain links TRBV5-1 to TRBJ1-2, with D tentatively TRBD1 (6 bases). Germline CDR1 SGHRS, CDR2 YFSETQ. Trimming shortened V by 3 bases and J by 8 bases, and 20 bases separated the two germline ends. This CDR3 comprises 15 residues.

The gene calls are TRBV18 and TRBJ2-5, with a tentative D call TRBD2 (6 bases). The V gene's germline CDR1 is KGHSH and CDR2 LQKENI. The CDR3 contains 14 residues. V was clipped by 6 bases and J by 2 bases, with 13 bases between them. The CDR3 sequence: CASSHSRGQETQYF. The CDR3 coding sequence is TGTGCCAGCTCTCATTCCCGGGGGCAAGAGACCCAGTACTTC.

This clonotype was seen more than once but under ten times. The chain carries TRBV29-1 and TRBJ2-1; 8 bases line up with TRBD2. V lost 5 bases and J lost 3; bases outside the gene matches: 6. The CDR3 covers 14 residues. The germline gives CDR1 SQVTM, CDR2 ANQGSEA. CDR3 bases: TGCAGCGTTCGGGGGGGGGAACTCTACAATGAGCAGTTCTTC. It translates to CSVRGGELYNEQFF.

Only a few counts were recorded for this clonotype. The chain combines TRBV12-3 or TRBV12-4 with TRBJ2-1; D is unresolved. The germline V and J ends were trimmed by 5 bases and 3 bases, with 11 bases remaining between them. CDR3 size: 14 residues. This CDR3 reads CASSGELVYNEQFF. CDR3 sequence (DNA): TGTGCCAGCAGTGGAGAACTCGTCTACAATGAGCAGTTCTTC.

The chain links TRBV7-6 to TRBJ1-6, with 8 nucleotides matching TRBD1. After removal of 5 bases from V and 9 bases from J, the junction contained 6 bases not matched to a gene. This CDR3 is built from 14 residues. CDR1 SGHVS and CDR2 FNYEAQ come from the germline V gene. DNA of the CDR3: TGTGCCAGCAGCCGGACAGGGCTCAGTTCACCCCTCCACTTT. Encoded protein: CASSRTGLSSPLHF.

Only a few counts were recorded for this clonotype. The V gene is TRBV4-1, the J gene TRBJ2-5, with unresolved D. V lost 0 bases and J 5 bases, leaving 13 bases between the germline ends. CDR1 is MGHRA, CDR2 YSYEKL, per germline. CDR3 length equals 15 residues. This CDR3 reads CASSQEATARETQYF. CDR3 sequence (DNA): TGCGCCAGCAGCCAAGAAGCAACAGCTCGGGAGACCCAGTACTTC.

The chain has TRBV27 and TRBJ2-2; D is possibly TRBD1 or TRBD2 (5 bases each). V lost 7 bases, J lost 3 bases, and 15 bases lay in between. The germline gives CDR1 MNHEY, CDR2 SMNVEV (reference sequence). The length of the CDR3 is 15 residues. CDR3 sequence: CASKNRDGDTGELFF. CDR3 coding DNA: TGTGCCAGCAAAAACCGGGACGGGGACACCGGGGAGCTGTTTTTT.

This clonotype was counted between two and nine times. This chain links TRBV5-1 with TRBJ2-1, with 14 bases fitting TRBD2. CDR3 length: 15 residues. With 3 bases clipped from V and 10 bases from J, the junction kept 6 bases outside the gene matches. The germline V gene encodes CDR1 SGHRS and CDR2 YFSETQ. In nucleotides, the CDR3 is TGCGCCAGCAGCTCGGGACTAGCGGGAGTTGGCGAGCAGTTCTTC. Encoded protein: CASSSGLAGVGEQFF.

The chain joins TRBV20-1 to TRBJ2-1; 9 bases fit TRBD2. V lost 2 bases to trimming and J lost 7 bases; unmatched junction nucleotides: 12. Germline CDR1 reads DFQATT; CDR2 reads SNEGSKA (reference sequence). This CDR3 comprises 16 residues. The CDR3 spells CSARSGVRLAANEQFF. The CDR3 region has the DNA TGCAGTGCTAGAAGTGGGGTGCGACTAGCGGCGAATGAGCAGTTCTTC.

There are a few counts of this clonotype. The chain is built from TRBV20-1 and TRBJ2-1; no firm D call. The CDR3 has 14 residues. Germline-derived CDR1 and CDR2 are DFQATT and SNEGSKA (reference sequence). The V end was cut by 0 bases, the J end by 3 bases, with 9 bases between. The CDR3 coding sequence is TGCAGTGCTAGAGATGAATATTTCTACAATGAGCAGTTCTTC. Its translation: CSARDEYFYNEQFF.

This clonotype was picked up many times. The J gene is TRBJ2-3, the V gene TRBV29-1, with 7 nucleotides matching TRBD1. This CDR3 is built from 15 residues. V lost 6 bases and J lost 6; bases outside the gene matches: 15. The germline gives CDR1 SQVTM, CDR2 ANQGSEA. The CDR3 spells CSVTYTGAQLDTQYF. As DNA, the CDR3 is TGCAGCGTCACTTACACAGGGGCCCAGTTGGATACGCAGTATTTT.

This clonotype turned up a few times. The CDR3, as DNA: TGTGCCAGCAGCGTAGGGGGACTGGCCTACAATGAGCAGTTCTTC. It encodes CASSVGGLAYNEQFF. The V and J genes are TRBV9 and TRBJ2-1, with D possibly TRBD2 on 6 matching bases. Trimming pared 0 bases from V and 2 bases from J, leaving 9 bases between. The V gene's germline CDR1 is SGDLS and CDR2 YYNGEE. This CDR3 has 15 residues.

The genes are TRBV29-1 and TRBJ2-1; 9 bases align to TRBD2. The germline V gene has CDR1 SQVTM and CDR2 ANQGSEA. With 7 bases clipped from V and 1 base from J, the junction kept 5 bases outside the gene matches. The CDR3 spans 14 residues. The CDR3 DNA sequence: TGCAGCGGGGAGCGGGAGGCATCCTACAATGAGCAGTTCTTC. This encodes CSGEREASYNEQFF.

The chain employs TRBV25-1 and TRBJ1-2; unclear D gene. CDR3 length equals 13 residues. The germline CDR1 and CDR2 sequences are MGHDK and SYGVNS. V dropped 2 bases and J dropped 4 bases, with 8 bases sitting between them. The DNA for the CDR3 is TGTGCCAGCAGTGAAGGGGATACCTATGGCTACACCTTC. Translating it yields CASSEGDTYGYTF.

Ten or more counts support this clonotype. This chain connects TRBV12-3 or TRBV12-4 to TRBJ1-2; D not certain. V was shortened by 10 bases and J by 4 bases, with 16 bases between the two germline ends. CDR3 length: 13 residues. CDR3 residues: CATFFWSVYGYTF. For the CDR3, the DNA is TGTGCCACCTTCTTTTGGTCAGTCTATGGCTACACCTTC.

Remarks on this clonotype: A read error may be the cause here, since a much bigger clone is one base away. The chain carries TRBV5-1 and TRBJ2-3, with 10 bases fitting TRBD2. Per germline, CDR1 SGHRS and CDR2 YFSETQ. There are 16 residues in the CDR3. In DNA, the CDR3 is TGCTCCAGCAGCAAAAAACTAGCGGGGCGCACAGATACGCAGTATTTT. This codes for CSSSKKLAGRTDTQYF.

The gene calls are TRBV7-2 and TRBJ2-3; 9 bases line up with TRBD2. The V and J ends lost 5 bases and 4 bases, in that order; junction bases with no gene match: 10. The CDR3 spans 16 residues. CDR1 is SGHTA, CDR2 FQGNSA, per germline. The CDR3 nucleotides are TGTGCCAGCAGCCTATATAGCGGGAGTTGGGCAGATACGCAGTATTTT. Amino acids: CASSLYSGSWADTQYF.

This clonotype was counted between two and nine times. This sequence joins TRBV28 and TRBJ2-7; tentatively, D is TRBD1 or TRBD2 (5 bases each). The CDR3 extends over 15 amino acids. V lost 6 bases and J lost 5, with 20 bases in between. Germline CDR1 MDHEN, CDR2 SYDVKM. The CDR3 DNA follows: TGTGCCAGCAGCCCTGCCAGGGACCCTCGAGACGAGCAGTACTTC. Residues: CASSPARDPRDEQYF.